This passage covers 27 T cell receptor beta chains from one sample sequenced in a study of radiation and T cells in renal cell carcinoma. Sample time point: blood 2 weeks post-SBRT. Stated treatment: 15 Gy SBRT to primary tumor, nephrectomy 4 weeks later. Here immunoSEQ multiplex PCR was the method, and the copy in TCRdb shows in-frame clones only, minus some. The sample includes approximately 79,000 clones, more than 75% of them seen just once. Sequences were derived from blood, sampled from a patient whose treatment included radiotherapy and nephrectomy. Receptors were obtained from a man aged 60 to 75 with renal cell carcinoma.

The chain links TRBV29-1 to TRBJ1-2, with a weak D call TRBD1 (6 bases). The CDR3 has 15 residues. Trimming removed 7 bases at V and 4 bases at J, with 22 bases between. CDR1 and CDR2 from the germline V gene are SQVTM and ANQGSEA. The CDR3 DNA sequence: TGCAGCGCCCCAATACAGGGTGACTGGAGCTATGGCTACACCTTC. It is translated as CSAPIQGDWSYGYTF.

This chain uses TRBV28 with TRBJ2-7; TRBD2 agrees at 7 bases. With 2 bases clipped from V and 4 bases from J, the junction kept 5 bases outside the gene matches. Per the germline V gene, CDR1 is MDHEN and CDR2 is SYDVKM. There are 14 residues in the CDR3. CDR3 nucleotides: TGTGCCAGCAGTTTACTAGCGGTTCAGTACGAGCAGTACTTC. This gives the protein CASSLLAVQYEQYF.

The chain couples TRBV6-5 to TRBJ2-7; the D call may be TRBD1 or TRBD2 (5 bases each). V was cut by 5 bases and J by 3 bases, with 17 bases left in between. The CDR3 contains 15 residues. CDR1 and CDR2 from the germline V gene are MNHEY and SVGAGI. Here the CDR3 reads CASSPTHRGLYEQYF. DNA of the CDR3: TGTGCCAGCAGTCCCACCCATCGGGGCCTCTACGAGCAGTACTTC.

The rearrangement uses TRBV25-1 and TRBJ1-4; the D is unclear. CDR3 length: 16 residues. Germline assignment: CDR1 MGHDK and CDR2 SYGVNS. V gave up 6 bases and J gave up 2 bases, with 16 bases separating them. The DNA of the CDR3 is TGTGCCAGCAGCCCTTATTCAGGACCGACTAATGAAAAACTGTTTTTT. Protein product: CASSPYSGPTNEKLFF. The full variable domain, with the rest looked up from reference TRBV25-1 and TRBJ1-4, is EADIYQTPRYLVIGTGKKITLECSQTMGHDKMYWYQQDPGMELHLIHYSYGVNSTEKGDLSSESTVSRIRTEHFPLTLESARPSHTSQYLCASSPYSGPTNEKLFFGSGTQLSVL.

CDR3 DNA sequence: TGTGCCAGCAGTGAACTATATGGCTACACCTTC. This gives the protein CASSELYGYTF. The genes are TRBV25-1 and TRBJ1-2; D not certain. There are 11 residues in the CDR3. V was cut by 2 bases and J by 5 bases, with 3 bases left in between. Per the germline V gene, CDR1 is MGHDK and CDR2 is SYGVNS.

The V and J genes are TRBV7-2 and TRBJ2-7, with TRBD2 matching over 11 bases. Unmatched junction bases numbered 3, after V lost 5 bases and J lost 3 bases. This CDR3 contains 14 residues. Germline loops: CDR1 SGHTA, CDR2 FQGNSA. The DNA for the CDR3 is TGTGCCAGCAGCCCACTAGCGGGAGTCTACGAGCAGTACTTC. Its protein product is CASSPLAGVYEQYF.

This clone was detected a few times. This chain connects TRBV2 to TRBJ1-5, with D perhaps TRBD1 (6 bases). Germline V gene lookup returns CDR1 SNHLY and CDR2 FYNNEI. The CDR3 runs to 14 residues. The ends were cut back, 6 bases at V and 7 bases at J, with 16 bases in the middle. DNA of the CDR3: TGTGCCAGCAGCTCGGCCAACAGGGACCAGCCCCAGCATTTT. Amino acid sequence: CASSSANRDQPQHF. Drawing the rest from reference TRBV2 and TRBJ1-5, the complete variable domain is EPEVTQTPSHQVTQMGQEVILRCVPISNHLYFYWYRQILGQKVEFLVSFYNNEISEKSEIFDDQFSVERPDGSNFTLKIRSTKLEDSAMYFCASSSANRDQPQHFGDGTRLSIL.

V is TRBV5-1 and J is TRBJ2-2, with 11 bases identical to TRBD1. CDR1 and CDR2 from the germline V gene are SGHRS and YFSETQ. This CDR3 region has 18 residues. With 0 bases clipped from V and 1 base from J, the junction kept 5 bases outside the gene matches. In DNA, the CDR3 is TGCGCCAGCAGCTTGGGGACAGGGGGCGCGGGGAACACCGGGGAGCTGTTTTTT. It translates to CASSLGTGGAGNTGELFF.

In its sample, this clone was seen once. V and J are TRBV4-2 and TRBJ2-7; TRBD2 aligns across 11 bases. V lost 4 bases and J lost 4; bases outside the gene matches: 21. In germline, CDR1 is LGHNA, CDR2 YNFKEQ. The CDR3 runs to 20 residues. This chain's CDR3 is CASSRTGGGGLAGAPYEQYF. For the CDR3, the DNA is TGTGCCAGCAGCCGAACAGGGGGCGGCGGACTAGCGGGTGCTCCTTACGAGCAGTACTTC.

This clone was seen only once. J is TRBJ2-3 and V is TRBV12-5, with TRBD2 as a possible D gene (7 bases). CDR1 and CDR2 from the germline V gene are LGHNT and FRNRAP. The CDR3 covers 15 residues. Trimming took 6 bases from V and 7 from J, leaving 20 bases between them. The CDR3 reads CASGPPGGGRNTQYF. In DNA, the CDR3 is TGTGCTAGTGGCCCTCCCGGGGGCGGGAGAAATACGCAGTATTTT. The complete variable domain, with remaining parts taken from reference TRBV12-5 and TRBJ2-3, reads DARVTQTPRHKVTEMGQEVTMRCQPILGHNTVFWYRQTMMQGLELLAYFRNRAPLDDSGMPKDRFSAEMPDATLATLKIQPSEPRDSAVYFCASGPPGGGRNTQYFGPGTRLTVL.

The chain employs TRBV5-1 and TRBJ2-2; TRBD2 matches at 12 bases. CDR3 length: 17 residues. Trimming cost V 4 bases and J 4 bases; bases outside gene matches: 8. The germline CDR1 and CDR2 sequences are SGHRS and YFSETQ. The chain's CDR3 is CASSLMGLAGFTGELFF. CDR3 nucleotide sequence: TGCGCCAGCAGCCTAATGGGACTAGCGGGCTTCACCGGGGAGCTGTTTTTT.

This clone was recorded only once. This rearrangement joins TRBV6-6 to TRBJ2-3; D unclear. The CDR3 is 12 residues long. Germline V lookup: CDR1 MNHNY, CDR2 SVGAGI (reference sequence). The V end was cut by 5 bases, the J end by 4 bases, with 7 bases between. As DNA, the CDR3 is TGTGCCAGCAGTCTAGGATCAGATACGCAGTATTTT. It encodes CASSLGSDTQYF.

The chain recombines TRBV18 with TRBJ2-7, with 13 bases lining up with TRBD2. CDR1 and CDR2 (germline): KGHSH, LQKENI. The V and J ends lost 3 bases and 2 bases, in that order; junction bases with no gene match: 4. This CDR3 has 16 residues. The CDR3 sequence is CASSPPGLAGTYEQYF. The CDR3 region has the DNA TGTGCCAGCTCACCTCCGGGACTAGCGGGGACCTACGAGCAGTACTTC.

V usage is TRBV6-5 and J usage is TRBJ2-1, with 7 bases that match TRBD2. CDR1 is MNHEY and CDR2 is SVGAGI in the germline V gene. V lost 4 bases to trimming and J lost 2 bases; unmatched junction nucleotides: 8. This CDR3 is 16 amino acids long. CDR3 protein: CASSSNSGTTYNEQFF. The CDR3 DNA sequence: TGTGCCAGCAGTTCTAATTCCGGGACTACCTACAATGAGCAGTTCTTC.

There are a few counts of this clone. The CDR3 sequence is CASSGNTEAFF. For the CDR3, the DNA is TGTGCCAGCAGCGGTAACACTGAAGCTTTCTTT. This chain links TRBV9 with TRBJ1-1; D ambiguous. Looked up from germline, CDR1 is SGDLS and CDR2 is YYNGEE. This CDR3 has 11 amino acids. The V gene lost 3 bases and the J gene lost 2 bases, with 2 bases spanning the gap.

The J gene is TRBJ2-7, the V gene TRBV7-2; TRBD1 matches 8 bases. Germline assignment: CDR1 SGHTA and CDR2 FQGNSA. V lost 5 bases, J lost 3 bases, and 9 bases stayed unmatched. The CDR3 contains 15 residues. CDR3 loop: CASSAGDRGYYEQYF. CDR3 nucleotides: TGTGCCAGCAGCGCCGGAGACAGGGGATACTACGAGCAGTACTTC.

This clone was picked up one time. The CDR3 DNA reads as TGTGCGACAGGGGATTACAATGAGCAGTTCTTC. This codes for CATGDYNEQFF. This chain joins TRBV10-3 and TRBJ2-1, with 8 bases that match TRBD1. This CDR3 has 11 amino acids. Germline V gene data show CDR1 as ENHRY and CDR2 as SYGVKD.

Here the CDR3 reads CASSPLRGAGSQPQHF. As DNA, the CDR3 is TGTGCCAGCAGTCCCTTGAGGGGGGCAGGGTCTCAGCCCCAGCATTTT. This sequence joins TRBV2 and TRBJ1-5; perhaps TRBD1 as D (6 bases). Germline CDR1 and CDR2: SNHLY and FYNNEI. CDR3 size: 16 residues. The germline V and J ends were trimmed by 5 bases and 6 bases, with 20 bases remaining between them. Full variable domain (outside the CDR3, taken from reference TRBV2 and TRBJ1-5): EPEVTQTPSHQVTQMGQEVILRCVPISNHLYFYWYRQILGQKVEFLVSFYNNEISEKSEIFDDQFSVERPDGSNFTLKIRSTKLEDSAMYFCASSPLRGAGSQPQHFGDGTRLSIL.

The gene calls are TRBV7-2 and TRBJ2-3; D is perhaps TRBD1 or TRBD2 (5 bases each). The CDR3 loop spans 14 amino acids. Trimming stripped 3 bases from V and 6 bases from J, with 13 bases between. CDR1 and CDR2 (germline): SGHTA, FQGNSA. CDR3 bases: TGTGCCAGCAGCTTCCGGGACCAAACCGATACGCAGTATTTT. It is translated as CASSFRDQTDTQYF.

The chain has TRBV27 and TRBJ2-7; tentative D call: TRBD1 (6 bases). The CDR3 runs to 11 residues. Trimming took off 11 bases at V and 4 bases at J, with 12 bases between the two ends. Germline V gene lookup returns CDR1 MNHEY and CDR2 SMNVEV (reference sequence). The CDR3 DNA is TGTGCCTGGCTAGGGACATACGAGCAGTACTTC. Translating gives CAWLGTYEQYF.

The CDR3 reads CASSLRHAHGYTF. As DNA, the CDR3 is TGTGCCAGCAGCTTACGACACGCCCATGGCTACACCTTC. The chain employs TRBV7-2 and TRBJ1-2; no reliable D call. Germline lookup yields CDR1 SGHTA and CDR2 FQGNSA. This CDR3 is 13 amino acids long. V was pared by 2 bases and J by 6 bases, with 10 bases between.

The rearrangement joins TRBV5-1 to TRBJ1-3; no reliable D call. The CDR3 sequence is 16 residues long. The ends were cut back, 0 bases at V and 1 base at J, with 11 bases in the middle. Germline CDR1 is SGHRS and CDR2 is YFSETQ. CDR3 nucleotide sequence: TGCGCCAGCAGCTTGGACGGGTCCAGATCTGGAAACACCATATATTTT. Protein: CASSLDGSRSGNTIYF.

The rearrangement joins TRBV5-1 to TRBJ2-3, with 8 positions matching TRBD1. In germline, CDR1 is SGHRS, CDR2 YFSETQ. The CDR3 covers 14 residues. V lost 4 bases, J lost 1 base, and 2 bases stayed unmatched. The CDR3 here is CASSRDRRTDTQYF. Written as DNA, the CDR3 is TGCGCCAGCAGCCGGGACAGGCGCACAGATACGCAGTATTTT.

For this clone: A read error may account for a junction end that differs from germline. The chain recombines TRBV10-3 with TRBJ1-1; D call uncertain. Germline CDR1 ENHRY, CDR2 SYGVKD. The CDR3 length is 15 residues. CDR3 residues: CASSYSAARNTEAFF. CDR3 nucleotide sequence: TGTGCCAGCAGTTACTCGGCCGCTCGGAACACTGAAGCTTTCTTT.

The chain uses TRBV19 and TRBJ2-5; D is possibly TRBD2 (7 bases). The CDR3 sequence is 13 residues long. Germline CDR1 is LNHDA and CDR2 is SQIVND (reference sequence). V lost 6 bases, J lost 6 bases, and 14 bases lay in between. The CDR3 spells CASSTAGAKTQYF. CDR3 in DNA: TGTGCCAGTAGCACGGCGGGGGCGAAGACCCAGTACTTC. Based on the CDR3 plus reference TRBV19 and TRBJ2-5, the full variable domain is DGGITQSPKYLFRKEGQNVTLSCEQNLNHDAMYWYRQDPGQGLRLIYYSQIVNDFQKGDIAEGYSVSREKKESFPLTVTSAQKNPTAFYLCASSTAGAKTQYFGPGTRLLVL.

The chain carries TRBV7-9 and TRBJ2-5; possibly TRBD2 for D (5 bases). Trimming took off 2 bases at V and 1 base at J, with 17 bases between the two ends. This CDR3 comprises 17 residues. From germline, CDR1 is SEHNR and CDR2 FQNEAQ (reference sequence). In DNA, the CDR3 is TGTGCCAGCAGCTTATGGCTAGCCCGCGAGTTCCAAGAGACCCAGTACTTC. Amino acids: CASSLWLAREFQETQYF.

The chain couples TRBV2 to TRBJ2-4; a weak D match, TRBD2 (7 bases). CDR1 is SNHLY, CDR2 FYNNEI, per germline. The length of the CDR3 is 13 residues. V was clipped by 4 bases and J by 5 bases, with 9 bases between them. CDR3: CASSVGGQNIQYF. As DNA, the CDR3 is TGTGCCAGCAGTGTCGGGGGGCAAAACATTCAGTACTTC. Based on the CDR3 plus reference TRBV2 and TRBJ2-4, the full variable domain is EPEVTQTPSHQVTQMGQEVILRCVPISNHLYFYWYRQILGQKVEFLVSFYNNEISEKSEIFDDQFSVERPDGSNFTLKIRSTKLEDSAMYFCASSVGGQNIQYFGAGTRLSVL.